This entry describes one TCR beta chain. The data were obtained in a study of T cell responses to AZD1222 COVID-19 vaccine. Assay used: immunoSEQ multiplex PCR; TCRdb lists only in-frame clones, some missing. The repertoire holds 130,000 or so clones, 75% to 95% seen once, with 5.4% in the top ten. The CDR3 length is 15 residues. V was clipped by 7 bases and J by 8 bases, with 18 bases between them. Germline CDR1 is MNHEY and CDR2 is SVGAGI. V usage is TRBV6-5 and J usage is TRBJ1-6; D might be TRBD1 (5 bases). The TCR was taken from an adult in good health. Sample: peripheral blood, taken on day 0 of AZD1222 vaccination. CDR3 amino acids: CASTLMGRTYSPLHF. The DNA of the CDR3 is TGTGCCAGCACTCTAATGGGGCGTACTTATTCACCCCTCCACTTT.